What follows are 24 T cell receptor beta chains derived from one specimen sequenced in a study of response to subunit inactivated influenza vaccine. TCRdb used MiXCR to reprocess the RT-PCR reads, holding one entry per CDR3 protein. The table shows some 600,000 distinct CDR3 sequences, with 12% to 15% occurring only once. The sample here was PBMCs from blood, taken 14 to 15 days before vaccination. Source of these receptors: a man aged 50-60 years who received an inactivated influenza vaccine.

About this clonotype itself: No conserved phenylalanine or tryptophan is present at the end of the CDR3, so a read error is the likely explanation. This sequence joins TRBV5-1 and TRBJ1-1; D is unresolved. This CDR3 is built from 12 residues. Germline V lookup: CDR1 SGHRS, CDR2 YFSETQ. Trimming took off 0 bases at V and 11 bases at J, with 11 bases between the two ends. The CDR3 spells CASSLEAGRAFL. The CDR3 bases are TGCGCCAGCAGCTTGGAGGCAGGACGCGCTTTCCTT.

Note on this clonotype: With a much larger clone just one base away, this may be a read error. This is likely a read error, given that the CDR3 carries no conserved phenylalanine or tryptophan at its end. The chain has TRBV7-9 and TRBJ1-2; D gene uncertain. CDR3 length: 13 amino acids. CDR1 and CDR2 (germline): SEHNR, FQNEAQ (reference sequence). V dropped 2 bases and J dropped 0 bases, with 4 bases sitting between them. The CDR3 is CASSLPANYGYTL. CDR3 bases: TGTGCCAGCAGCTTACCCGCTAACTATGGCTACACCTTA.

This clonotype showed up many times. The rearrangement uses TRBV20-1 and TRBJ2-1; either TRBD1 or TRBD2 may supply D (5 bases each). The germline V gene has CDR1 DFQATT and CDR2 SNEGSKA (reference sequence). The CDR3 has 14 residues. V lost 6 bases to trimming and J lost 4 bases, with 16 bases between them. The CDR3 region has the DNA TGCAGTGCCGGCAGTTGGGGGAAGTACAATGAGCAGTTCTTC. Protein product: CSAGSWGKYNEQFF.

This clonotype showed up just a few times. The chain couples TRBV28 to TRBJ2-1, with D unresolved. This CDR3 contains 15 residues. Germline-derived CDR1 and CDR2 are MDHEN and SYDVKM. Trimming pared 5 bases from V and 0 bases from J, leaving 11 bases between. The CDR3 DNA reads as TGTGCCAGCAGTGAGAGACCCAGCTCCTACAATGAGCAGTTCTTC. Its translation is CASSERPSSYNEQFF.

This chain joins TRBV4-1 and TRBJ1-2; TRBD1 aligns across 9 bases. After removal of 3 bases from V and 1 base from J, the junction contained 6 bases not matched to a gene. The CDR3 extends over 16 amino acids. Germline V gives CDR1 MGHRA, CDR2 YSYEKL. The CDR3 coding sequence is TGCGCCAGCAGCCAGAAACAGGGGGCGCATAACTATGGCTACACCTTC. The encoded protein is CASSQKQGAHNYGYTF.

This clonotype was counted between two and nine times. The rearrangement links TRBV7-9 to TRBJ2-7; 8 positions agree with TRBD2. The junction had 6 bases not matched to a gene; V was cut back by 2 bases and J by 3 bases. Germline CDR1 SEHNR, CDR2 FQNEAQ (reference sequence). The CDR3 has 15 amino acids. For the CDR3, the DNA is TGTGCCAGCAGCTTATTCGGGGGGGGGAACTACGAGCAGTACTTC. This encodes CASSLFGGGNYEQYF.

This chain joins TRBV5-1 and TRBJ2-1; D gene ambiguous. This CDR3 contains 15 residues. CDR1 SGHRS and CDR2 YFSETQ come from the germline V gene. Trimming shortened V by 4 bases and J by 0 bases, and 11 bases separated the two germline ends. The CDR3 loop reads CASSKAQLSYNEQFF. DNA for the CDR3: TGCGCCAGCAGCAAAGCCCAACTCTCCTACAATGAGCAGTTCTTC. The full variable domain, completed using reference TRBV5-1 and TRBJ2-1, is KAGVTQTPRYLIKTRGQQVTLSCSPISGHRSVSWYQQTPGQGLQFLFEYFSETQRNKGNFPGRFSGRQFSNSRSEMNVSTLELGDSALYLCASSKAQLSYNEQFFGPGTRLTVL.

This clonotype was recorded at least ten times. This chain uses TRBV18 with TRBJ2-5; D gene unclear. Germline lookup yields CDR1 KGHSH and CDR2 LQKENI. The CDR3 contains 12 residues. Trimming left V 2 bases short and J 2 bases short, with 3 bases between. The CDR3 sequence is CASSPGQETQYF. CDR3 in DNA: TGTGCCAGCTCACCAGGGCAAGAGACCCAGTACTTC.

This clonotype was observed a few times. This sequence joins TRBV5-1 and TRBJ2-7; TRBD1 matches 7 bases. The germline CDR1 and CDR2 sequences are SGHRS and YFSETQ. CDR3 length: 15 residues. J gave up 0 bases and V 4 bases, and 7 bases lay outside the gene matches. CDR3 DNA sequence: TGCGCCAGCAGCCAGACAGGGTCCAGCTCCTACGAGCAGTACTTC. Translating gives CASSQTGSSSYEQYF.

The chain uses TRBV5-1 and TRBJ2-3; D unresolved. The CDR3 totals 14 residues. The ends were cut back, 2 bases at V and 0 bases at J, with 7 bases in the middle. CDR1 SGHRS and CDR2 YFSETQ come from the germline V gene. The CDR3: CASSFFPSTDTQYF. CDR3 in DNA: TGCGCCAGCAGCTTTTTCCCTAGCACAGATACGCAGTATTTT.

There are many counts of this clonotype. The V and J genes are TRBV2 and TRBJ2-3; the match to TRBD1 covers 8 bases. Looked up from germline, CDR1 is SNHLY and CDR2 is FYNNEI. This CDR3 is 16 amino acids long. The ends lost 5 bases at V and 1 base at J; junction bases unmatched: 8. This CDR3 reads CASSRAGGAGTDTQYF. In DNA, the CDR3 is TGTGCCAGCAGTAGAGCAGGGGGCGCGGGCACAGATACGCAGTATTTT. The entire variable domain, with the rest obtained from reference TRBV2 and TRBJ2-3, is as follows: EPEVTQTPSHQVTQMGQEVILRCVPISNHLYFYWYRQILGQKVEFLVSFYNNEISEKSEIFDDQFSVERPDGSNFTLKIRSTKLEDSAMYFCASSRAGGAGTDTQYFGPGTRLTVL.

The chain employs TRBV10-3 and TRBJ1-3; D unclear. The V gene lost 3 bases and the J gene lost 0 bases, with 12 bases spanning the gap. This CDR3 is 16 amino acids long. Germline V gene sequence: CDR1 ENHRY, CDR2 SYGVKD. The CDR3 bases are TGTGCCATCAGTGATGGAGGCGGACCCTCTGGAAACACCATATATTTT. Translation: CAISDGGGPSGNTIYF.

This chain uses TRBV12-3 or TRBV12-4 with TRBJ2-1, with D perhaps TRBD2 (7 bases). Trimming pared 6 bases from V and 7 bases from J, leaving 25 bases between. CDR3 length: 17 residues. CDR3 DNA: TGTGCCAGCAGCAACCACCAGGGGAGGGTCTCGAAAAATGAGCAGTTCTTC. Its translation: CASSNHQGRVSKNEQFF.

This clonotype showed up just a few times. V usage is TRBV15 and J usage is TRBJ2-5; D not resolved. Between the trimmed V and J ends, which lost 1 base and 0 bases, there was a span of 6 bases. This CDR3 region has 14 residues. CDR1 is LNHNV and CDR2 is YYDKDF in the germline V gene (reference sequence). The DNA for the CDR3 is TGTGCCACCAGCAGAGGGGCAGACCAAGAGACCCAGTACTTC. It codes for CATSRGADQETQYF. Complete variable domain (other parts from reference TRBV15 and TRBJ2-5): DAMVIQNPRYQVTQFGKPVTLSCSQTLNHNVMYWYQQKSSQAPKLLFHYYDKDFNNEADTPDNFQSRRPNTSFCFLDIRSPGLGDTAMYLCATSRGADQETQYFGPGTRLLVL.

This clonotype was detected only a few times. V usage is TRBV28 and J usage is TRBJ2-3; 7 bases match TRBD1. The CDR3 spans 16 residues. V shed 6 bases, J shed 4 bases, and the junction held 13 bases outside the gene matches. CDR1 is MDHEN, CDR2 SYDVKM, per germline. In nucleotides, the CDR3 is TGTGCCAGCAGCCTCAGACAGGGAATTTTTGCAGATACGCAGTATTTT. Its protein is CASSLRQGIFADTQYF.

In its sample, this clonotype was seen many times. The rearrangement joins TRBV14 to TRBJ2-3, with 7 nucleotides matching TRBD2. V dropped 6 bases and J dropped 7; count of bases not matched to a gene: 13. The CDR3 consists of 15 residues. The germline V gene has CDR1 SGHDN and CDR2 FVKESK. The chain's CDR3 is CASSRGGAGRYTQYF. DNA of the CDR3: TGTGCCAGCAGTCGGGGAGGAGCGGGACGATATACGCAGTATTTT.

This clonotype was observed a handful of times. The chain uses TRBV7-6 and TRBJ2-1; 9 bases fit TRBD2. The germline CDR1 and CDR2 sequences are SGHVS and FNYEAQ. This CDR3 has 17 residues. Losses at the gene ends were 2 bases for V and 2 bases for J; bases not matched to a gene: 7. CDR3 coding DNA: TGTGCCAGCAGCTTAATCGCGACTAGCGGAACCTACAATGAGCAGTTCTTC. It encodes CASSLIATSGTYNEQFF.

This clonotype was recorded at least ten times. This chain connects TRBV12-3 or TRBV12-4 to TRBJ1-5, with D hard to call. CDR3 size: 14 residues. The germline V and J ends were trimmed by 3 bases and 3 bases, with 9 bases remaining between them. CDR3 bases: TGTGCCAGCAGTTTTTGGTCAGTCAATCAGCCCCAGCATTTT. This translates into CASSFWSVNQPQHF.

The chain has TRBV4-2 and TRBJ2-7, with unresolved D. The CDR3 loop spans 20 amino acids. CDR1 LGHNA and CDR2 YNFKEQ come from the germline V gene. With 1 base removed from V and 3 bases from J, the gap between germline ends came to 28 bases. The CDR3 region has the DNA TGTGCCAGCAGCCAAGTGATCAGTGCCTCAGGTCCGTACACGAACTACGAGCAGTACTTC. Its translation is CASSQVISASGPYTNYEQYF.

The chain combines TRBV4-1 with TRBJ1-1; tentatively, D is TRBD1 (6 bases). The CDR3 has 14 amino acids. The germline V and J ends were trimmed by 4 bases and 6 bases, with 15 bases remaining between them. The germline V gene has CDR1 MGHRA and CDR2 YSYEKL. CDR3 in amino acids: CASSPNTGLPEAFF. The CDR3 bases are TGCGCCAGCAGCCCCAATACAGGGCTTCCTGAAGCTTTCTTT.

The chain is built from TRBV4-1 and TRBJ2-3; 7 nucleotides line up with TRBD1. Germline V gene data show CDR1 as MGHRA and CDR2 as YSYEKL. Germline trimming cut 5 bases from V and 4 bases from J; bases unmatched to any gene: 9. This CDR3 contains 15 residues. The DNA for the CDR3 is TGCGCCAGCAGCGAACAGACAGGGCGGCCAGATACGCAGTATTTT. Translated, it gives CASSEQTGRPDTQYF.

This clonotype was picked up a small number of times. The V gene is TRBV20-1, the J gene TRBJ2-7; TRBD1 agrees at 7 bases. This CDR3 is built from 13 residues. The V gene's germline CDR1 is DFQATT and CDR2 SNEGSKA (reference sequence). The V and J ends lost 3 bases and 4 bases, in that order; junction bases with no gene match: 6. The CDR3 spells CSARTGMGYEQYF. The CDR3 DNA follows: TGCAGTGCTAGGACAGGGATGGGTTACGAGCAGTACTTC.

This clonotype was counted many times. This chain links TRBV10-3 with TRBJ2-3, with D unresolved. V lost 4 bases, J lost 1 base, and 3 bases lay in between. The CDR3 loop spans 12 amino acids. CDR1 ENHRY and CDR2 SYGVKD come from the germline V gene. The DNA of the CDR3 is TGTGCCATCAGTGGACGCACAGATACGCAGTATTTT. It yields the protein CAISGRTDTQYF.

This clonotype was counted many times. This CDR3 reads CAISEPMNTEAFF. DNA for the CDR3: TGTGCCATCAGTGAACCAATGAACACTGAAGCTTTCTTT. The V gene is TRBV10-3, the J gene TRBJ1-1; D is ambiguous. Looked up from germline, CDR1 is ENHRY and CDR2 is SYGVKD. V shed 3 bases and J shed 0 bases, with 5 bases lying between them. The CDR3 runs to 13 residues.